This T cell receptor (beta chain) stems from a study of beta chain features in type 1 diabetes. Findings of the study overall: All four CD4+ subsets of Type 1 diabetes patients contained TCRB CDR3s that were moderately but significantly shorter.

The entirety of the isolated RNA underwent reverse transcription, so expressed TCRB transcripts were sequenced. Approximately 3.7 million reads per sample on average were obtained from naive, central memory and regulatory T cell samples. The repertoire was sequenced with immunoSEQ multiplex PCR; TCRdb's copy has only in-frame clones and lacks some. The table lists hundreds of thousands of clones, around an eighth of them singletons. In this sample, this clone turned up a few times. As yet, its antigen is unknown. V shed 1 base and J shed 6 bases, with 7 bases lying between them. The CDR3 sequence is 13 residues long. Per germline, CDR1 LNHDA and CDR2 SQIVND (reference sequence).

The receptor's source is a man between 18 and 35 years old with type 1 diabetes. Input material: naive CD4+ T cells from blood. This chain links TRBV19 with TRBJ1-5; TRBD1 is a possible D gene (5 bases). CDR3 sequence reads: CASSIGGGQPQHF. CDR3 sequence (DNA): TGTGCCAGTAGTATAGGTGGGGGTCAGCCCCAGCATTTT.